This T cell receptor (beta chain) appears in the sequencing data of a study of regulatory T cells in long-lasting Graves disease. Study-wide findings and caveats: Compared with new cases, persistent Graves' patients showed reduced TCR diversity. Preferential use of TRBV28, TRBJ1-2 and TRBJ2-5 was seen in persistent disease. Public clonotype sharing was higher in persistent than newly diagnosed patients.

Time point noted: newly diagnosed GD, antithyroid drugs for less than 3 months. PBMC RNA served as the TCR library source. CDR1 MNHEY and CDR2 SMNVEV come from the germline V gene (reference sequence). Trimming took off 6 bases at V and 6 bases at J, with 7 bases between the two ends. The CDR3 spans 11 residues. Note on this clonotype: Its target is unknown. This is likely an artifact of a read error, given a far larger clone one base away.

The TCR beta library used iRepertoire HTBI primers with Arm-PCR amplification of CDR3. Each CDR3 protein is one row after TCRdb ran MiXCR on the multiplex PCR reads. The sample lists about 400,000 distinct CDR3 sequences, 15% to 20% occurring once. This sample was shared with a second study, whose subject was T cells in Graves' hyperthyroidism and ophthalmopathy. That study reports: Patients were excluded because of uncontrolled infection, other autoimmune disease, pregnancy or lactation.

V gene TRBV27 combines with J gene TRBJ2-3; D uncertain. This receptor was identified in a woman aged 18-29 years with Graves disease. The sequenced sample was peripheral blood mononuclear cells (PBMCs), obtained at new diagnosis, from a patient treated with antithyroid drugs. CDR3 DNA sequence: TGTGCCAGCAGCCAATATGATACGCAGTATTTT. It translates to CASSQYDTQYF.